This TCR beta chain was recorded in a study of T cell clonality in common variable immunodeficiency. Data came from immunoSEQ multiplex PCR; TCRdb stores just in-frame clones and leaves some out. The sample holds 55,000 or so clones, and no clone turns up only once. This clone was seen many times. The sequenced sample was peripheral blood mononuclear cells. The clonotype was recovered from a person between 18 and 69 years old in good health.

CDR3 loop: CSASPPGFSTDTQYF. The covered CDR3 bases are TGCAGTGCCTCCCCCCCAGGGTTCAGCACAGATACG. The chain is built from TRBV20-1 and TRBJ2-3, with D tentatively TRBD1 (5 bases). The sequenced fragment ends 3 residues before the CDR3 boundary, so the rest is inferred from the germline J gene. Trimming removed 6 bases at V and 0 bases at J, with 16 bases between. The germline CDR1 and CDR2 sequences are DFQATT and SNEGSKA (reference sequence). The length of the CDR3 is 15 residues.